A single sample gave rise to the 24 T cell receptor beta chains below, sequenced in a study of blood T cells in healthy people across ages. The authors ran a second PCR of about 6 to 11 cycles using a sample-barcoded 5' primer and a J-beta primer mix. TCRdb re-derived calls from the 5' RACE reads in MiXCR, one entry per CDR3 protein. The sample shows 600,000 or so distinct CDR3 sequences, about 30% of them seen only once. The sample consisted of blood. Receptor source: a woman older than 75 in good health.

This clonotype came up many times. This rearrangement joins TRBV15 to TRBJ2-7, with 9 bases matching TRBD2. Germline-derived CDR1 and CDR2 are LNHNV and YYDKDF (reference sequence). The CDR3 is 18 amino acids. V lost 2 bases, J lost 2 bases, and 13 bases stayed unmatched. The CDR3 coding sequence is TGTGCCACCAGCAGAACACATAGCGGGGGATCCTCTGCCTACGAGCAGTACTTC. Its protein product is CATSRTHSGGSSAYEQYF. Filled out from reference TRBV15 and TRBJ2-7, the complete variable domain reads DAMVIQNPRYQVTQFGKPVTLSCSQTLNHNVMYWYQQKSSQAPKLLFHYYDKDFNNEADTPDNFQSRRPNTSFCFLDIRSPGLGDTAMYLCATSRTHSGGSSAYEQYFGPGTRLTVT.

This clonotype was seen repeatedly, ten times or more. This chain joins TRBV2 and TRBJ2-1, with 7 positions matching TRBD1. V trimming: 1 base; J trimming: 9 bases; junction bases outside the gene matches: 9. Looked up from germline, CDR1 is SNHLY and CDR2 is FYNNEI. This CDR3 has 15 amino acids. DNA of the CDR3: TGTGCCAGCAGTGAAGAAGGGGGCGTTTGGGCTGAGCAGTTCTTC. This encodes CASSEEGGVWAEQFF.

This clonotype was seen ten or more times. V usage is TRBV12-3 or TRBV12-4 and J usage is TRBJ1-2; 7 bases are a match to TRBD1. J was trimmed by 2 bases and V by 6 bases; bases with no gene match: 9. This CDR3 region has 15 residues. In nucleotides, the CDR3 is TGTGCCAGCAGCCGCCCTCCGGGACAGAACTATGGCTACACCTTC. Translation gives CASSRPPGQNYGYTF.

This clonotype appeared many times. The chain employs TRBV7-9 and TRBJ2-5; 8 bases agree with TRBD1. The junction had 6 bases not matched to a gene; V was cut back by 5 bases and J by 1 base. Germline V gene data show CDR1 as SEHNR and CDR2 as FQNEAQ (reference sequence). This CDR3 region has 15 residues. The CDR3 DNA reads as TGTGCCAGCAGCGTCTACAGGGGGTTCCAAGAGACCCAGTACTTC. Protein: CASSVYRGFQETQYF.

There are many counts of this clonotype. The rearrangement links TRBV12-3 or TRBV12-4 to TRBJ1-2; D is uncertain. The CDR3 is made up of 13 amino acids. Trimming stripped 6 bases from V and 2 bases from J, with 10 bases between. CDR3 nucleotide sequence: TGTGCCAGCAGCCGCCGGACCAACTATGGCTACACCTTC. It encodes CASSRRTNYGYTF.

At least ten counts were recorded for this clonotype. The chain employs TRBV4-2 and TRBJ2-3, with TRBD2 matching over 8 bases. CDR1 is LGHNA and CDR2 is YNFKEQ in the germline V gene. V was clipped by 4 bases and J by 0 bases; unmatched bases: 6. This CDR3 spans 16 amino acids. The CDR3 nucleotides are TGTGCCAGCAGCCCCGCCGGCGGGGGGAGCACAGATACGCAGTATTTT. Protein product: CASSPAGGGSTDTQYF.

J is TRBJ2-3 and V is TRBV24-1, with D maybe TRBD2 (5 bases). Germline V gene data show CDR1 as KGHDR and CDR2 as SFDVKD. The CDR3 consists of 14 residues. V was cut by 7 bases and J by 0 bases, with 10 bases left in between. CDR3 amino acids: CATRARGSTDTQYF. For the CDR3, the DNA is TGTGCCACCAGGGCTCGGGGTAGCACAGATACGCAGTATTTT.

This clonotype turned up a few times. A much larger clonotype is one base distant, so this may be a read error. The chain is built from TRBV20-1 and TRBJ2-7, with 11 bases aligning to TRBD1. Germline assignment: CDR1 DFQATT and CDR2 SNEGSKA (reference sequence). V dropped 5 bases and J dropped 4; count of bases not matched to a gene: 7. The CDR3 totals 14 residues. As DNA, the CDR3 is TGCAGTGCTGGCGGGGGACAGGGGGGTTACGAGCAGTACTTC. It translates to CSAGGGQGGYEQYF.

A few counts support this clonotype. This rearrangement joins TRBV12-3 or TRBV12-4 to TRBJ1-1, with D possibly TRBD1 on 6 matching bases. This CDR3 has 14 residues. Trimming took 4 bases from V and 5 from J, leaving 14 bases between them. CDR3 protein: CASSWGPGATEAFF. CDR3 coding DNA: TGTGCCAGCAGTTGGGGACCAGGGGCTACTGAAGCTTTCTTT.

The chain combines TRBV30 with TRBJ1-4; D uncertain. This CDR3 spans 11 amino acids. Germline V lookup: CDR1 GTSNPN, CDR2 SVGIG (reference sequence). Deletions cut 2 bases from V and 4 bases from J, with 2 bases between. The CDR3 sequence is CAWSFNEKLFF. The CDR3 nucleotides read TGTGCCTGGAGTTTTAATGAAAAACTGTTTTTT. Based on the CDR3 plus reference TRBV30 and TRBJ1-4, the full variable domain is SQTIHQWPATLVQPVGSPLSLECTVEGTSNPNLYWYRQAAGRGLQLLFYSVGIGQISSEVPQNLSASRPQDRQFILSSKKLLLSDSGFYLCAWSFNEKLFFGSGTQLSVL.

This clonotype was picked up many times. The chain is built from TRBV3-1 and TRBJ2-1; TRBD2 is a possible D gene (5 bases). The germline gives CDR1 LGHDT, CDR2 YNNKEL (reference sequence). V was shortened by 3 bases and J by 10 bases, with 13 bases between the two germline ends. The CDR3 loop spans 13 amino acids. The CDR3 sequence is CASSHNPGFEQFF. CDR3 bases: TGTGCCAGCAGCCATAATCCGGGATTCGAGCAGTTCTTC.

J is TRBJ2-7 and V is TRBV5-1; D possibly matches TRBD1 or TRBD2 (5 bases each). Near its end, the DNA agrees better with TRBJ2-5, so the J call may be wrong. This CDR3 is built from 15 residues. The germline gives CDR1 SGHRS, CDR2 YFSETQ. The CDR3 sequence is CASSLGGRVGETQYF. The CDR3 DNA reads as TGCGCCAGCAGCTTGGGGGGACGTGTGGGAGAGACCCAGTACTTC.

The table lists this clonotype with many counts. This rearrangement joins TRBV15 to TRBJ2-3, with 10 bases identical to TRBD2. Germline assignment: CDR1 LNHNV and CDR2 YYDKDF (reference sequence). The V gene end was trimmed by 0 bases and the J gene end by 0 bases; junction bases not matched to a gene: 3. The CDR3 runs 17 residues. The CDR3 is CATSRDPSGGSTDTQYF. CDR3 DNA: TGTGCCACCAGCAGAGATCCTAGCGGGGGTAGCACAGATACGCAGTATTTT.

There are many counts of this clonotype. The rearrangement uses TRBV6-2 or TRBV6-3 and TRBJ2-3, with 7 bases lining up with TRBD1. CDR1 MNHEY and CDR2 SVGEGT come from the germline V gene. The ends lost 2 bases at V and 7 bases at J; junction bases unmatched: 9. This CDR3 region has 15 residues. CDR3 loop: CASSYEAGGRNTQYF. In DNA, the CDR3 is TGTGCCAGCAGTTACGAGGCAGGGGGACGGAATACGCAGTATTTT.

The chain couples TRBV9 to TRBJ2-7; D might be TRBD1 (6 bases). V dropped 3 bases and J dropped 1 base, with 11 bases sitting between them. This CDR3 is 14 amino acids long. The germline V gene encodes CDR1 SGDLS and CDR2 YYNGEE. CDR3 residues: CASSAPDRSYEQYF. The CDR3 region has the DNA TGTGCCAGCAGCGCCCCCGACAGGTCCTACGAGCAGTACTTC.

This clonotype was observed many times. The chain is built from TRBV6-5 and TRBJ2-7; D gene ambiguous. Germline loops: CDR1 MNHEY, CDR2 SVGAGI. The length of the CDR3 is 12 residues. The germline V and J ends were trimmed by 5 bases and 4 bases, with 9 bases remaining between them. In DNA, the CDR3 is TGTGCCAGCAGTGGCGGACCGTACGAGCAGTACTTC. It is translated as CASSGGPYEQYF.

Concerning this clonotype: A much larger clone is a single base away; this may be a read error. The CDR3 here is CTSSELAGKETQYF. CDR3 nucleotide sequence: TGTACCAGCAGTGAACTAGCGGGTAAAGAGACCCAGTACTTC. The chain combines TRBV6-1 with TRBJ2-4; 9 positions agree with TRBD2. TRBJ2-5 matches the DNA end more closely, so the J call is doubtful. This CDR3 has 14 amino acids. Germline CDR1 is MNHNS and CDR2 is SASEGT.

The V call is TRBV20-1, the J call TRBJ1-5; possible D gene TRBD1, 6 bases. This CDR3 has 13 residues. Trimming took 6 bases from V and 2 from J, leaving 11 bases between them. The germline V gene has CDR1 DFQATT and CDR2 SNEGSKA (reference sequence). CDR3 nucleotides: TGCAGTGCCGAGGGGGGGGGCAATCAGCCCCAGCATTTT. Translating it yields CSAEGGGNQPQHF.

This clonotype was seen only a few times. The chain links TRBV2 to TRBJ1-1, with D maybe TRBD1 (5 bases). The germline gives CDR1 SNHLY, CDR2 FYNNEI. Trimming stripped 7 bases from V and 1 base from J, with 16 bases between. The CDR3 totals 15 residues. CDR3 DNA sequence: TGTGCCAGCAAAAAAAGCGGGGCGACGAACACTGAAGCTTTCTTT. The encoded protein is CASKKSGATNTEAFF.

This clonotype was counted at least ten times. The chain couples TRBV6-2 or TRBV6-3 to TRBJ2-4, with D hard to call. Germline CDR1 is MNHEY and CDR2 is SVGEGT. The CDR3 loop spans 13 amino acids. V was pared by 9 bases and J by 0 bases, with 9 bases between. CDR3 protein: CASTTGAKNIQYF. The CDR3 region has the DNA TGTGCCAGTACTACGGGAGCCAAAAACATTCAGTACTTC.

Remarks on this clonotype: Given a much more abundant clone one base away, this may be a read error. This sequence joins TRBV9 and TRBJ2-1; D is undetermined. The germline CDR1 and CDR2 sequences are SGDLS and YYNGEE. The CDR3 totals 14 residues. The CDR3 loop is CASSVAPGDNERFF. The DNA of the CDR3 is TGTGCCAGCAGCGTAGCTCCCGGTGACAATGAGCGGTTCTTC.

A note on this clonotype: This sequence may be a read error, since a much larger clone differs from it by one base. The gene calls are TRBV10-3 and TRBJ2-5; maybe TRBD1 (6 bases). CDR1 is ENHRY and CDR2 is SYGVKD in the germline V gene. The CDR3 has 13 amino acids. V dropped 6 bases and J dropped 4 bases, with 12 bases sitting between them. The CDR3 coding sequence is TGTGCCATCAGCGTACAGGGCGGAGAGACCCAGTACTTC. Protein sequence: CAISVQGGETQYF.

This clonotype was seen more than once but under ten times. V is TRBV20-1 and J is TRBJ1-6; 8 bases are shared with TRBD1. The CDR3 contains 14 residues. V lost 1 base, J lost 9 bases, and 5 bases stayed unmatched. Germline CDR1 reads DFQATT; CDR2 reads SNEGSKA (reference sequence). The CDR3 spells CSARATGGSSPLHF. CDR3 nucleotides: TGCAGTGCTAGAGCCACAGGGGGATCTTCACCCCTCCACTTT.

As concerns this clonotype: A much larger clone lies one base from this, so it may be a read error. This chain uses TRBV20-1 with TRBJ2-1, with TRBD2 as a possible D gene (6 bases). This CDR3 has 14 residues. V lost 6 bases to trimming and J lost 9 bases, with 21 bases between them. The V gene's germline CDR1 is DFQATT and CDR2 SNEGSKA (reference sequence). The CDR3 bases are TGCAGTGCCCCGGGAGCGGGCGTGGGGAGTGAGCAGTTCTTC. Translating it yields CSAPGAGVGSEQFF.